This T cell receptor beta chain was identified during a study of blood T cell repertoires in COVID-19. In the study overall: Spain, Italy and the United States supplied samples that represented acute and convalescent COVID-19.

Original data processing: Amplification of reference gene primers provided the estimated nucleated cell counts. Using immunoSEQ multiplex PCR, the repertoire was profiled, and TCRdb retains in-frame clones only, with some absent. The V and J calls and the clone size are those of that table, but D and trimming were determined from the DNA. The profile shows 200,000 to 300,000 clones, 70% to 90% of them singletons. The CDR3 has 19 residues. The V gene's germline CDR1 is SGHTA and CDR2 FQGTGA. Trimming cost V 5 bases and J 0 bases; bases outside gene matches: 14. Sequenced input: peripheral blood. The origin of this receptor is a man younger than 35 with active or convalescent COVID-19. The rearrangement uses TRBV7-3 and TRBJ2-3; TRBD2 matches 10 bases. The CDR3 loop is CASSLNPELAGTSTDTQYF. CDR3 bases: TGTGCCAGCAGCCTCAACCCCGAACTAGCGGGGACTAGCACAGATACGCAGTATTTT.